The 12 T cell receptor beta chains below all came from one sample that was sequenced in a study of identical twins. Each CDR3 protein gets one entry after TCRdb re-called the 5' RACE reads with MiXCR. The table has 1.5 million to 2 million distinct CDR3 sequences, 32% seen once. The specimen sequenced was cord blood. Source of these receptors: a newborn girl in good health.

This rearrangement joins TRBV25-1 to TRBJ2-3; 9 bases fit TRBD2. The CDR3 covers 16 residues. V gave up 6 bases and J gave up 0 bases; unmatched junction bases: 7. Germline V lookup: CDR1 MGHDK, CDR2 SYGVNS. The CDR3 loop reads CASSLSGRSSTDTQYF. Here the CDR3 DNA reads TGTGCCAGCAGCCTCAGCGGGAGGTCTAGCACAGATACGCAGTATTTT.

The chain combines TRBV5-1 with TRBJ2-1; 7 bases match TRBD2. Germline V gene data show CDR1 as SGHRS and CDR2 as YFSETQ. The CDR3 sequence is 15 residues long. With 0 bases clipped from V and 8 bases from J, the junction kept 8 bases outside the gene matches. The CDR3 here is CASSLAMAGVYEQFF. CDR3 DNA sequence: TGCGCCAGCAGCTTGGCCATGGCGGGGGTCTATGAGCAGTTCTTC.

The chain employs TRBV2 and TRBJ1-1; 12 positions match TRBD1. Per germline, CDR1 SNHLY and CDR2 FYNNEI. Trimming removed 6 bases from V and 10 bases from J; junction bases left unmatched: 9. The CDR3 contains 14 residues. As DNA, the CDR3 is TGTGCCAGCAGCTCCGGGACAGGGGGCCCGGGAGCTTTCTTT. Residues: CASSSGTGGPGAFF.

The chain employs TRBV4-2 and TRBJ2-7, with D unresolved. CDR3 size: 13 residues. Trimming removed 0 bases from V and 9 bases from J, with 12 bases in between. The germline V gene has CDR1 LGHNA and CDR2 YNFKEQ. As DNA, the CDR3 is TGTGCCAGCAGCCAAGACTACCCGTGGGGGCAGTACTTC. Translation gives CASSQDYPWGQYF.

This clonotype appeared a few times. The chain couples TRBV29-1 to TRBJ2-5, with a possible D match to TRBD2 (6 bases). Germline loops: CDR1 SQVTM, CDR2 ANQGSEA. This CDR3 is 15 amino acids long. Trimming took off 4 bases at V and 0 bases at J, with 15 bases between the two ends. The DNA for the CDR3 is TGCAGCGTTGGTATAGCGGTGATGTACCAAGAGACCCAGTACTTC. It codes for CSVGIAVMYQETQYF.

This clonotype was counted a few times. The chain has TRBV6-2 or TRBV6-3 and TRBJ2-7; 11 nucleotides agree with TRBD2. Germline CDR1 MNHEY, CDR2 SVGEGT. After removal of 5 bases from V and 4 bases from J, the junction contained 16 bases not matched to a gene. The CDR3 contains 18 residues. The CDR3 region is CASSPLTLAGGPAYEQYF. Written as DNA, the CDR3 is TGTGCCAGCAGTCCCCTCACCTTAGCGGGAGGGCCAGCTTACGAGCAGTACTTC.

This chain joins TRBV11-2 and TRBJ2-3, with 7 bases identical to TRBD2. CDR1 is SGHAT and CDR2 is FQNNGV in the germline V gene. This CDR3 has 16 amino acids. After removal of 5 bases from V and 1 base from J, the junction contained 9 bases not matched to a gene. CDR3 protein: CASSRHPTSRTDTQYF. The CDR3 DNA reads TGTGCCAGCAGCCGACACCCGACTAGCCGCACAGATACGCAGTATTTT.

The CDR3 reads CASSELPGPRGEQYF. CDR3 sequence (DNA): TGTGCCAGCAGCGAACTCCCGGGCCCCAGGGGGGAGCAGTACTTC. The chain employs TRBV7-2 and TRBJ2-7, with TRBD1 identical over 7 bases. V was pared by 5 bases and J by 7 bases, with 14 bases of the junction left unmatched. Per germline, CDR1 SGHTA and CDR2 FQGNSA. CDR3 length: 15 amino acids. Drawing the rest from reference TRBV7-2 and TRBJ2-7, the complete variable domain is GAGVSQSPSNKVTEKGKDVELRCDPISGHTALYWYRQSLGQGLEFLIYFQGNSAPDKSGLPSDRFSAERTGGSVSTLTIQRTQQEDSAVYLCASSELPGPRGEQYFGPGTRLTVT.

The rearrangement joins TRBV4-1 to TRBJ2-3; possibly TRBD2 for D (7 bases). CDR3 length: 15 residues. Between the trimmed V and J ends, which lost 4 bases and 0 bases, there was a span of 11 bases. Germline loops: CDR1 MGHRA, CDR2 YSYEKL. The CDR3 bases are TGCGCCAGCAGCCGCGGGGGCACTAGCACAGATACGCAGTATTTT. Encoded protein: CASSRGGTSTDTQYF.

This clonotype was picked up many times. The chain is built from TRBV4-2 and TRBJ2-3; no definite D call. The CDR3 totals 16 residues. Germline lookup yields CDR1 LGHNA and CDR2 YNFKEQ. Trimming took off 0 bases at V and 0 bases at J, with 10 bases between the two ends. As DNA, the CDR3 is TGTGCCAGCAGCCAAGAATTCCGGGTGAGCACAGATACGCAGTATTTT. The encoded protein is CASSQEFRVSTDTQYF.

Concerning this clonotype itself: With a much larger clone just one base away, this may be a read error. J is TRBJ2-1 and V is TRBV6-6; D is ambiguous. The CDR3 covers 16 residues. CDR1 and CDR2 from the germline V gene are MNHNY and SVGAGI (reference sequence). Trimming removed 0 bases at V and 0 bases at J, with 9 bases between. CDR3 DNA sequence: TGTGCCAGCAGTTACTCTAGCTGGAGCTCCTACAATGAGCAGTTCTTC. This translates into CASSYSSWSSYNEQFF.

The J gene is TRBJ2-1, the V gene TRBV11-2; TRBD2 aligns across 10 bases. The CDR3 covers 14 residues. CDR1 is SGHAT and CDR2 is FQNNGV in the germline V gene. Trimming at V came to 2 bases and at J to 12 bases, leaving 7 bases not matched to a gene. The CDR3 region has the DNA TGTGCCAGCAGCTTAAAGCCAGCGGGGGGGGCGCAGTTCTTC. This codes for CASSLKPAGGAQFF.